Included here is one T cell receptor beta chain sequence, with context. J was trimmed by 6 bases and V by 11 bases; bases with no gene match: 12. The CDR3 totals 13 residues. Germline V gives CDR1 ENHRY, CDR2 SYGVKD. This specimen comes from a study of pediatric ulcerative colitis. Assay: immunoSEQ multiplex PCR; the TCRdb copy retains only in-frame clones and omits some. The sample carries about 60,000 clones, around 87% recorded once. The rearrangement links TRBV10-3 to TRBJ2-7; 8 bases fit TRBD1. The sequence was obtained from a boy younger than 18 who was a control in a study of pediatric ulcerative colitis. Sequencing used blood. Here the CDR3 DNA reads TGTGCCGCCGCTCGGACAGGGCTCCCCGAGCAGTACTTC. This encodes CAAARTGLPEQYF.